The 6 T cell receptor beta chains below were found in one sample sequenced in a study of T cells after yellow fever vaccination. From the 5' RACE reads, TCRdb called clonotypes with MiXCR, one entry per CDR3 protein. Here the sample spans around 600,000 distinct CDR3 sequences, 9% to 15% being singletons. The input for sequencing was PBMCs, taken on the day of the yellow fever booster vaccination. The receptors were gathered from a man in his thirties or forties who received the YFV17D yellow fever vaccine.

This sequence joins TRBV20-1 and TRBJ2-1; D is possibly TRBD1 (5 bases). Germline values: CDR1 DFQATT, CDR2 SNEGSKA (reference sequence). Trimming shortened V by 3 bases and J by 5 bases, and 8 bases separated the two germline ends. The CDR3 loop spans 12 amino acids. CDR3 protein: CSASSGNNEQFF. CDR3 sequence (DNA): TGCAGTGCTAGCTCAGGGAACAATGAGCAGTTCTTC.

This clonotype has more than one count but fewer than ten. This chain connects TRBV6-6 to TRBJ1-1; D call uncertain. Per germline, CDR1 MNHNY and CDR2 SVGAGI (reference sequence). V was clipped by 5 bases and J by 4 bases, with 11 bases between them. The CDR3 extends over 13 amino acids. CDR3: CASSDVDGTEAFF. The CDR3 DNA is TGTGCCAGCAGTGACGTGGACGGCACTGAAGCTTTCTTT.

The genes are TRBV19 and TRBJ2-5; D is unresolved. The germline V gene encodes CDR1 LNHDA and CDR2 SQIVND (reference sequence). V was trimmed by 7 bases and J by 5 bases, leaving 17 bases between them. The CDR3 loop spans 14 amino acids. The CDR3 region is CASKSEWLSETQYF. In DNA form, the CDR3 reads TGTGCCAGTAAAAGTGAGTGGTTAAGTGAGACCCAGTACTTC.

The table lists this clonotype with many counts. The rearrangement joins TRBV12-3 or TRBV12-4 to TRBJ1-5; D unresolved. The V gene lost 4 bases and the J gene lost 1 base, with 8 bases spanning the gap. The CDR3 is made up of 14 amino acids. CDR3 protein: CASSWELSNQPQHF. For the CDR3, the DNA is TGTGCCAGCAGTTGGGAGTTGAGCAATCAGCCCCAGCATTTT.

At least ten counts were recorded for this clonotype. This chain links TRBV20-1 with TRBJ2-3, with D perhaps matching TRBD1 (5 bases). Germline V gene sequence: CDR1 DFQATT, CDR2 SNEGSKA (reference sequence). V lost 2 bases, J lost 2 bases, and 8 bases lay in between. The CDR3 is 13 amino acids. The chain's CDR3 is CSARLTDTDTQYF. The CDR3 DNA reads TGCAGTGCTAGATTGACAGACACAGATACGCAGTATTTT.

The CDR3 DNA reads as TGCGCCAGCAGCCAAGAGTCAGGGGACGAGCAGTACTTC. Translated: CASSQESGDEQYF. The chain joins TRBV4-3 to TRBJ2-7; tentatively, D is TRBD1 (6 bases). This CDR3 comprises 13 residues. V gave up 0 bases and J gave up 5 bases, with 8 bases separating them. Per the germline V gene, CDR1 is LGHNA and CDR2 is YSLEER.